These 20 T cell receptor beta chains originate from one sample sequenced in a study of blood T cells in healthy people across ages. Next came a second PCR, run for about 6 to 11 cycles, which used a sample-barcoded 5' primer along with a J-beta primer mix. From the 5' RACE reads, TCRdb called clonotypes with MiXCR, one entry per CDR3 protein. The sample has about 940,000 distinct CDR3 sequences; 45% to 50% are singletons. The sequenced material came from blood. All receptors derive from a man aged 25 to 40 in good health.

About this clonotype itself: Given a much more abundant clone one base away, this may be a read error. CDR3 nucleotides: TGTGCCAGCAGTTTCAGGAGGGACGAGCAGTACTTC. As protein: CASSFRRDEQYF. This chain links TRBV12-3 or TRBV12-4 with TRBJ2-5, with TRBD2 as a possible D gene (6 bases). The closer fit of TRBJ2-7 to the DNA end suggests the J call may be wrong. This CDR3 is built from 12 residues.

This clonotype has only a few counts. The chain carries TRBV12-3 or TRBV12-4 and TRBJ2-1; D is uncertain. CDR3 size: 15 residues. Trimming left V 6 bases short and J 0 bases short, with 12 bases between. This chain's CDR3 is CASRVLDGSYNEQFF. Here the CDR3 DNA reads TGTGCCAGCAGAGTATTGGATGGCTCCTACAATGAGCAGTTCTTC.

The CDR3 region is CASSYSTSALYQPQHF. The CDR3 nucleotides are TGTGCCAGCAGTTACAGTACGTCGGCACTATATCAGCCCCAGCATTTT. The chain couples TRBV6-2 or TRBV6-3 to TRBJ1-5; D is unclear. The germline gives CDR1 MNHEY, CDR2 SVGEGT. V was cut by 2 bases and J by 5 bases, with 16 bases left in between. The CDR3 length is 16 residues.

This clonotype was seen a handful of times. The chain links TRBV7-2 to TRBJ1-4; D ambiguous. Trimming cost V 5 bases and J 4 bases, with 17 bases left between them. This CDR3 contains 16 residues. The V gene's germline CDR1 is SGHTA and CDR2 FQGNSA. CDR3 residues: CASSPRTSRVNEKLFF. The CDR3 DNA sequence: TGTGCCAGCAGCCCCAGGACGTCCCGGGTTAATGAAAAACTGTTTTTT. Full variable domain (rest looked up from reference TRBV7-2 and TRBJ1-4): GAGVSQSPSNKVTEKGKDVELRCDPISGHTALYWYRQSLGQGLEFLIYFQGNSAPDKSGLPSDRFSAERTGGSVSTLTIQRTQQEDSAVYLCASSPRTSRVNEKLFFGSGTQLSVL.

The CDR3 DNA reads as TGTGCCAGCAGCGTAGTAGGGGGAGGGGATGAAAAACTGTTTTTT. Translation: CASSVVGGGDEKLFF. This chain joins TRBV9 and TRBJ1-4, with TRBD1 as a possible D gene (6 bases). This CDR3 is 15 amino acids long. V dropped 0 bases and J dropped 6 bases, with 12 bases sitting between them. Germline loops: CDR1 SGDLS, CDR2 YYNGEE. The entire variable domain, with the rest obtained from reference TRBV9 and TRBJ1-4, is as follows: DSGVTQTPKHLITATGQRVTLRCSPRSGDLSVYWYQQSLDQGLQFLIQYYNGEERAKGNILERFSAQQFPDLHSELNLSSLELGDSALYFCASSVVGGGDEKLFFGSGTQLSVL.

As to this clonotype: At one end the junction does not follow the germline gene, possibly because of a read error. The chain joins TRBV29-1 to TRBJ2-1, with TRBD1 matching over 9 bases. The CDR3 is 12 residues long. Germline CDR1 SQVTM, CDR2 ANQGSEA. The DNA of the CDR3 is TGCAGCGTTGGGACAGGGGAGGATGAGCGGTTCTTC. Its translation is CSVGTGEDERFF.

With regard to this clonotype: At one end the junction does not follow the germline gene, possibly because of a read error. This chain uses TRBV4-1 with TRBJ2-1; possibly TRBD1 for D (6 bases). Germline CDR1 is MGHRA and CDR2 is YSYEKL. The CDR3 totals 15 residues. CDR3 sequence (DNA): TGCGCCAGCAACCAACCAGGGGAGCCCTACAATGAGCAGTTCTTC. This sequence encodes CASNQPGEPYNEQFF.

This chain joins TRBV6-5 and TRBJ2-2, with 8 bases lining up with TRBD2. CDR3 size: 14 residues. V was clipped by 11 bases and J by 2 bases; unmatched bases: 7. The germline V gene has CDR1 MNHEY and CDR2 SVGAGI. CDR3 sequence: CAGRTSLNTGELFF. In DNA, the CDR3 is TGTGCCGGCCGGACTAGCCTAAACACCGGGGAGCTGTTTTTT.

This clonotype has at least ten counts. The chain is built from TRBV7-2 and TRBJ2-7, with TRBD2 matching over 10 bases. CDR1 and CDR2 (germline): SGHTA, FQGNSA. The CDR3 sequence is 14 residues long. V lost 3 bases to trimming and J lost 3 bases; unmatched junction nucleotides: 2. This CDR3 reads CASSFASGGYEQYF. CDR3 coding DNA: TGTGCCAGCAGCTTCGCTAGCGGGGGCTACGAGCAGTACTTC. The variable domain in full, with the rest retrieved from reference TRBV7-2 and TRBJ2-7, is GAGVSQSPSNKVTEKGKDVELRCDPISGHTALYWYRQSLGQGLEFLIYFQGNSAPDKSGLPSDRFSAERTGGSVSTLTIQRTQQEDSAVYLCASSFASGGYEQYFGPGTRLTVT.

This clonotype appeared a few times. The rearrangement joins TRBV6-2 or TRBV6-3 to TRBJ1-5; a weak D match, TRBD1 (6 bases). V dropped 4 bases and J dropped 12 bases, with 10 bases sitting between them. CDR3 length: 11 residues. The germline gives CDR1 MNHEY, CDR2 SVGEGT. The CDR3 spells CASSSKGDQHF. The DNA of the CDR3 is TGTGCCAGCAGTTCCAAGGGGGACCAGCATTTT.

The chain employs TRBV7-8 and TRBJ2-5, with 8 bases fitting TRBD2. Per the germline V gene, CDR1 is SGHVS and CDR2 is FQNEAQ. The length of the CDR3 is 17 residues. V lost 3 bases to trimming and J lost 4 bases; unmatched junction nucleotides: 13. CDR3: CASSFRRRGETRETQYF. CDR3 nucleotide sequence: TGTGCCAGCAGCTTCAGGCGGCGGGGGGAGACAAGAGAGACCCAGTACTTC. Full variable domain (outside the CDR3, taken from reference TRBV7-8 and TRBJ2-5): GAGVSQSPRYKVAKRGQDVALRCDPISGHVSLFWYQQALGQGPEFLTYFQNEAQLDKSGLPSDRFFAERPEGSVSTLKIQRTQQEDSAVYLCASSFRRRGETRETQYFGPGTRLLVL.

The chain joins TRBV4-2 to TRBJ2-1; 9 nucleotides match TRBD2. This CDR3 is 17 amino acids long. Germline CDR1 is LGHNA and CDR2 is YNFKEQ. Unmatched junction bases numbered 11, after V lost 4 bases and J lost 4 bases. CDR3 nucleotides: TGTGCCAGCAGCCGAGATCTGGCGGGGGGGCAGTACAATGAGCAGTTCTTC. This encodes CASSRDLAGGQYNEQFF.

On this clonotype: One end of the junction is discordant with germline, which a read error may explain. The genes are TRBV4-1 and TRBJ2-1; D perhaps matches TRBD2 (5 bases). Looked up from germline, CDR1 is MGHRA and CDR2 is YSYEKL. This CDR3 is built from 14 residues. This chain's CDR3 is CVSSPRVPCNEQFF. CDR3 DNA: TGCGTCAGCAGCCCGAGGGTCCCCTGCAATGAGCAGTTCTTC.

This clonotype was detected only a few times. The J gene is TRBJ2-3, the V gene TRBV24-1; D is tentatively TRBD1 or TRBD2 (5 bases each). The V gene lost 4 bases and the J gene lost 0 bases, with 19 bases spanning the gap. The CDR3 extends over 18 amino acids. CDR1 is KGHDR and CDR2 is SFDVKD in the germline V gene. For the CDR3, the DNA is TGTGCCACCAGTGAGCCTTTCGGGACGGAAGATAGCACAGATACGCAGTATTTT. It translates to CATSEPFGTEDSTDTQYF.

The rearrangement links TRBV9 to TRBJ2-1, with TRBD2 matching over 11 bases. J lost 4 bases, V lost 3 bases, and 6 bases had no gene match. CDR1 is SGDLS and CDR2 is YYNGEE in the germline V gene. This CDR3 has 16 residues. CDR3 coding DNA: TGTGCCAGCAGCGAAAGACTAGCGGGGACTTACAATGAGCAGTTCTTC. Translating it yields CASSERLAGTYNEQFF.

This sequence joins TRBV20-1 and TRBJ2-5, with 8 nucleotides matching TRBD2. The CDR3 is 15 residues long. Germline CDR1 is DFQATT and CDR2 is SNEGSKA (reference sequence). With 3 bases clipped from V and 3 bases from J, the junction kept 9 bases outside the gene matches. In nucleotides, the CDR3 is TGCAGTGCTAGTTTACTGCGGGGGGCCAAAGAGACCCAGTACTTC. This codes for CSASLLRGAKETQYF.

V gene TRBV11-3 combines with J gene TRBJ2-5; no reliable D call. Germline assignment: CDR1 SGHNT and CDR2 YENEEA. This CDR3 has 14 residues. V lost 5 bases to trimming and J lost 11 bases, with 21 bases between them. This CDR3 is CASSPRTEYNEQYF. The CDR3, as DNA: TGTGCCAGCAGCCCTCGGACGGAATACAATGAGCAGTACTTC.

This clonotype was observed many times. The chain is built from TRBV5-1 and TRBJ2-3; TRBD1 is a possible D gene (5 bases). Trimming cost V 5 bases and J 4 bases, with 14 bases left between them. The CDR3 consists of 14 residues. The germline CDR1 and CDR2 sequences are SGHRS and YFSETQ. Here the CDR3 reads CASSGRDSADTQYF. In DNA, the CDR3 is TGCGCCAGCAGTGGCAGGGATAGTGCAGATACGCAGTATTTT.

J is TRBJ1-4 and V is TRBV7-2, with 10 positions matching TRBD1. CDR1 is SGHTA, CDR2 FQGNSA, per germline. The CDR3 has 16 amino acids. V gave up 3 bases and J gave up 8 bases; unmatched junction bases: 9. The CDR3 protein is CASSFGWTGGPEKLFF. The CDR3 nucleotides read TGTGCCAGCAGCTTCGGTTGGACAGGGGGTCCGGAAAAACTGTTTTTT.

Written as DNA, the CDR3 is TGTGCCAGCAGTTTATCCGTGACACGAAAGGAGACCCAGTACTTC. Translating it yields CASSLSVTRKETQYF. V and J are TRBV12-3 or TRBV12-4 and TRBJ2-7; D is ambiguous. The J call may be incorrect, as the DNA end agrees better with TRBJ2-5. This CDR3 region has 15 residues.